This T cell receptor beta chain was documented in a study of blood T cell repertoires in COVID-19. Study-level information: Sites in the United States, Italy and Spain provided acute and convalescent COVID-19 samples. The analysed material was cDNA or gDNA that came from T cells, B-cell-depleted T cells, or PBMCs.

The CDR3 sequence is 12 residues long. The germline CDR1 and CDR2 sequences are SGHTA and FQGNSA. V gave up 3 bases and J gave up 7 bases, with 6 bases separating them. Assay used: immunoSEQ multiplex PCR; TCRdb lists only in-frame clones, some missing. The repertoire consists of 150,000 to 200,000 clones, with about four fifths occurring once and the leading ten covering about 8.4%. This clone has just one count. The sequenced material came from peripheral blood. The clonotype comes from a woman aged 70-85 years with acute or convalescent COVID-19. The gene calls are TRBV7-2 and TRBJ1-4, with D hard to call. The CDR3 sequence is CASSFNGEKLFF. In DNA form, the CDR3 reads TGTGCCAGCAGCTTTAACGGTGAAAAACTGTTTTTT.